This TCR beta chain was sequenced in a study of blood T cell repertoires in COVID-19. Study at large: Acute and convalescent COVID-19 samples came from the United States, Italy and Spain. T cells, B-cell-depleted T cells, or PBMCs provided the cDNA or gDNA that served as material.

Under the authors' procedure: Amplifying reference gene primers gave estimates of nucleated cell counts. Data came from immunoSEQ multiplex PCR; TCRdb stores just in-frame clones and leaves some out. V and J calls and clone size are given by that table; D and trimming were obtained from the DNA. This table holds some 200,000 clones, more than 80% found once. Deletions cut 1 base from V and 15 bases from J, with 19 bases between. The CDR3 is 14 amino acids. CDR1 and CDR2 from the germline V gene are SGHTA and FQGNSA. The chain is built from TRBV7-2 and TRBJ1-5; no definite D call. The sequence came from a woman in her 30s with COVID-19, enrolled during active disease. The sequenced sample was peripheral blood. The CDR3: CASSLDSRETGRHF. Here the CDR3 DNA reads TGTGCCAGCAGCTTAGATTCGAGGGAGACGGGGAGGCATTTT.